The following is a TCR beta chain sequence with its context. This entry is derived from a study of Tregs in tolerant kidney transplant recipients. The protocol was immunoSEQ multiplex PCR, while the TCRdb copy is restricted to in-frame clones and leaves out a portion. This table lists tens of thousands of clones. The clonotype was recovered from a human donor who received a combined kidney and bone marrow transplant. Sequenced here: CD8+ T cells from blood, sampled before the transplant.

The CDR3 region is CASSQDPLTGVSTDTQYF. The DNA read from the CDR3 is TGCGCCAGCAGCCAAGACCCTCTGACAGGGGTTAGCACAGATACG. The chain employs TRBV4-1 and TRBJ2-3; TRBD1 matches at 8 bases. The read is 3 residues too short to cover the CDR3 end, so that end is filled in from the germline J gene. The CDR3 has 18 amino acids. V lost 0 bases and J lost 0; bases outside the gene matches: 8. Germline CDR1 is MGHRA and CDR2 is YSYEKL.